Following are 6 T cell receptor beta chains from one sample sequenced in a study of identical twins. TCRdb redid the calling of the 5' RACE reads with MiXCR, one entry per CDR3 protein. The data contain around 1.7 million distinct CDR3 sequences, around 33% of them singletons. Sequenced sample: cord blood. These receptors came from a newborn girl in good health.

This clonotype has only a few counts. V and J are TRBV20-1 and TRBJ2-1; D possibly corresponds to TRBD2 (6 bases). V was clipped by 0 bases and J by 0 bases, with 9 bases between them. The germline V gene has CDR1 DFQATT and CDR2 SNEGSKA (reference sequence). This CDR3 comprises 15 residues. CDR3 protein: CSARDAGTSYNEQFF. CDR3 nucleotide sequence: TGCAGTGCTAGAGATGCGGGAACCTCCTACAATGAGCAGTTCTTC.

The gene calls are TRBV6-1 and TRBJ1-2, with a tentative D call TRBD1 (6 bases). Trimming stripped 1 base from V and 8 bases from J, with 11 bases between. Germline V CDR1 and CDR2: MNHNS, SASEGT. The CDR3 covers 13 residues. The CDR3 coding sequence is TGTGCCAGCAGTGAAGGGGGGGCGCAGGGCTACACCTTC. Translating gives CASSEGGAQGYTF.

This clonotype was recorded a few times. The chain couples TRBV6-6 to TRBJ2-1; TRBD1 or TRBD2 may be the D gene (6 bases each). Per germline, CDR1 MNHNY and CDR2 SVGAGI (reference sequence). V was shortened by 3 bases and J by 6 bases, with 15 bases between the two germline ends. The CDR3 contains 15 residues. CDR3 sequence: CASSYFTGAGNEQFF. The CDR3 DNA reads TGTGCCAGCAGTTATTTCACGGGGGCGGGCAATGAGCAGTTCTTC.

This chain uses TRBV9 with TRBJ1-5; D remains unclear. CDR1 and CDR2 (germline): SGDLS, YYNGEE. The CDR3 covers 13 residues. The germline V and J ends were trimmed by 5 bases and 0 bases, with 6 bases remaining between them. CDR3 region: CASRVFSNQPQHF. DNA of the CDR3: TGTGCCAGCAGGGTTTTTAGCAATCAGCCCCAGCATTTT.

This clonotype was detected ten times or more. The V and J genes are TRBV28 and TRBJ2-4; D call uncertain. The J call is uncertain, as TRBJ2-5 better fits the DNA end. This CDR3 has 14 amino acids. CDR1 and CDR2 (germline): MDHEN, SYDVKM. The CDR3 sequence: CASSSAPLEETQYF. CDR3 nucleotides: TGTGCCAGCAGTTCGGCCCCTCTTGAGGAGACCCAGTACTTC.

The chain is built from TRBV19 and TRBJ2-1, with D tentatively TRBD2 (6 bases). This CDR3 contains 17 residues. V was trimmed by 6 bases and J by 4 bases, leaving 22 bases between them. Germline assignment: CDR1 LNHDA and CDR2 SQIVND (reference sequence). The CDR3: CASSSLLAGPKYNEQFF. For the CDR3, the DNA is TGTGCCAGTAGCTCCCTATTGGCGGGACCTAAATACAATGAGCAGTTCTTC.